This TCR beta chain was sequenced during a study of blood T cell repertoires in COVID-19. V lost 0 bases, J lost 8 bases, and 10 bases lay in between. This CDR3 spans 13 amino acids. Germline loops: CDR1 MNHEY, CDR2 SVGAGI. In the source study's methods: It was from reference gene primer amplification that nucleated cell counts were estimated. Some clones are missing from TCRdb's copy, which holds only in-frame ones; the method was immunoSEQ multiplex PCR. The V and J calls and clone size are taken from that table; D and trimming were inferred from the DNA. The top ten hold approximately 12% of the sample, which has around 80,000 clones, around 79% seen once.

This chain joins TRBV6-5 and TRBJ1-2; D uncertain. Sequenced: peripheral blood. The TCR originated in a man older than 75 with acute or convalescent COVID-19. CDR3 sequence (DNA): TGTGCCAGCAGTTACTCAGAGGGTAGAGGCTACACCTTC. As protein: CASSYSEGRGYTF.